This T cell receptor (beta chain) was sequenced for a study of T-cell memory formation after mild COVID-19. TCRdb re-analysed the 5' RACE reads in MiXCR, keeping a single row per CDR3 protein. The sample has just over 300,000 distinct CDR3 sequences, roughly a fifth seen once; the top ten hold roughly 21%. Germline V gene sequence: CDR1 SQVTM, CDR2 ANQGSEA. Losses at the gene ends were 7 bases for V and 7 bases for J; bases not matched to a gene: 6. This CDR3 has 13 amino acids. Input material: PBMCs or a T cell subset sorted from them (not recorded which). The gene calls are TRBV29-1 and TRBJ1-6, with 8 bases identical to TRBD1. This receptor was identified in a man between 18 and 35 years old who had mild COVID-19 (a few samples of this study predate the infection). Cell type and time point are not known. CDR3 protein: CSAGDRPNSPLHF. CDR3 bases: TGCAGCGCCGGGGACAGGCCAAATTCACCCCTCCACTTT. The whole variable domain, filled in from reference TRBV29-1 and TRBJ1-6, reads SAVISQKPSRDICQRGTSLTIQCQVDSQVTMMFWYRQQPGQSLTLIATANQGSEATYESGFVIDKFPISRPNLTFSTLTVSNMSPEDSSIYLCSAGDRPNSPLHFGNGTRLTVT.